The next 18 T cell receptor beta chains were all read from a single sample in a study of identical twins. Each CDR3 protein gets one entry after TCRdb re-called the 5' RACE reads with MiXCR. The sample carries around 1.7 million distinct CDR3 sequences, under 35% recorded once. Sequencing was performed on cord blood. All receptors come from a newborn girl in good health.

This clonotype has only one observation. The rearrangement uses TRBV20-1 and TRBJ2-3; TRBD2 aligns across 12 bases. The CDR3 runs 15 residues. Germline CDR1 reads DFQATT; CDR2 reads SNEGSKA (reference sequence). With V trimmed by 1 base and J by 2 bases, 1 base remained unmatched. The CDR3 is CSARGLAGDTDTQYF. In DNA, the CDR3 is TGCAGTGCTAGAGGACTAGCGGGAGACACAGATACGCAGTATTTT.

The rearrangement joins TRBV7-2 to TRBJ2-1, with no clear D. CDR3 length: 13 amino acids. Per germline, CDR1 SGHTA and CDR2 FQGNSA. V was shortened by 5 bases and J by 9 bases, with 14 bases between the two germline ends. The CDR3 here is CASSRILSREQFF. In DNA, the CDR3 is TGTGCCAGCAGCCGAATCCTCTCACGTGAGCAGTTCTTC. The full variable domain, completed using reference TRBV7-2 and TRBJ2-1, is GAGVSQSPSNKVTEKGKDVELRCDPISGHTALYWYRQSLGQGLEFLIYFQGNSAPDKSGLPSDRFSAERTGGSVSTLTIQRTQQEDSAVYLCASSRILSREQFFGPGTRLTVL.

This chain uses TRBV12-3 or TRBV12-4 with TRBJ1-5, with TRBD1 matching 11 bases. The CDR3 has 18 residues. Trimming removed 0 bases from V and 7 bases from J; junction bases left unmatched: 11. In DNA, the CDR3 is TGTGCCAGCAGTTTAGCGGGAGGGACAGGGGGAGGTAGGCAGCCCCAGCATTTT. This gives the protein CASSLAGGTGGGRQPQHF.

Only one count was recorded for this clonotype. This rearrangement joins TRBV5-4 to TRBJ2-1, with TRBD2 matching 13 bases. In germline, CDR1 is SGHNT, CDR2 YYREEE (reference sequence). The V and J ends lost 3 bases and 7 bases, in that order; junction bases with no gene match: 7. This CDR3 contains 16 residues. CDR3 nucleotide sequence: TGTGCCAGCAGCTACTGGACTAGCGGGAGAAATAATGAGCAGTTCTTC. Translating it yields CASSYWTSGRNNEQFF. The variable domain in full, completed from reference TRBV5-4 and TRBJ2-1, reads ETGVTQSPTHLIKTRGQQVTLRCSSQSGHNTVSWYQQALGQGPQFIFQYYREEENGRGNFPPRFSGLQFPNYSSELNVNALELDDSALYLCASSYWTSGRNNEQFFGPGTRLTVL.

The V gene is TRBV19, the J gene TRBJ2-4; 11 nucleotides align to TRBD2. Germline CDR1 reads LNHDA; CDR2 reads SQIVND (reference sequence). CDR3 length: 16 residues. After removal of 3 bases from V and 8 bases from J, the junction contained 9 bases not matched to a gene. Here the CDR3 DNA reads TGTGCCAGTAGTATTGAGGCTAGCGGGAGGCTACACATTCAGTACTTC. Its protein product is CASSIEASGRLHIQYF.

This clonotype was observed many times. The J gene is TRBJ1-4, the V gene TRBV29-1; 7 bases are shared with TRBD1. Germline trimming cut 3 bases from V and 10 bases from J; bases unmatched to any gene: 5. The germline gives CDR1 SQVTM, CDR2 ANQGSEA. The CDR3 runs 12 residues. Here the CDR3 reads CSVEAQGGKLFF. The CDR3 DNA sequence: TGCAGCGTTGAGGCGCAGGGGGGAAAACTGTTTTTT.

The CDR3 spells CASSYSGTLYEQYF. The DNA of the CDR3 is TGTGCCAGCAGTTACTCCGGGACACTCTACGAGCAGTACTTC. The rearrangement uses TRBV6-2 or TRBV6-3 and TRBJ2-7; tentative D call: TRBD1 (6 bases). The CDR3 is made up of 14 amino acids. Trimming shortened V by 0 bases and J by 3 bases, and 9 bases separated the two germline ends. Looked up from germline, CDR1 is MNHEY and CDR2 is SVGEGT.

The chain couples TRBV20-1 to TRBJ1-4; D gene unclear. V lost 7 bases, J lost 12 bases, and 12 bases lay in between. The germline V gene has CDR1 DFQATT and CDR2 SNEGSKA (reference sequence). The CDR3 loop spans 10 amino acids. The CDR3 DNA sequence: TGCAGTGTCAACGGGCGGGAACTGTTTTTT. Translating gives CSVNGRELFF.

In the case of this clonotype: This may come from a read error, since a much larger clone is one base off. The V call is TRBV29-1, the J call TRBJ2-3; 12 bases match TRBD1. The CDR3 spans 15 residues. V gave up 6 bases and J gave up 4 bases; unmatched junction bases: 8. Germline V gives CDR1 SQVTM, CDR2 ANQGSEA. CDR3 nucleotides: TGCAGCGTAACTGGCGGGACAGGGGGCGCAGATACGCAGTATTTT. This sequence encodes CSVTGGTGGADTQYF.

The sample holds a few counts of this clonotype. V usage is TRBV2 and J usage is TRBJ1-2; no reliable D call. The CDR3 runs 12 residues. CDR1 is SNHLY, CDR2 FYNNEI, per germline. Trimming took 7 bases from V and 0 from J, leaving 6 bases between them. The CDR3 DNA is TGTGCCAGCACCGGTGCTAACTATGGCTACACCTTC. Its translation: CASTGANYGYTF.

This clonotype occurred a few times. The CDR3 protein is CASLQGAEAFF. The CDR3 coding sequence is TGTGCCAGCCTACAGGGGGCTGAAGCTTTCTTT. The chain links TRBV6-6 to TRBJ1-1, with 8 positions matching TRBD1. This CDR3 has 11 amino acids. The germline V gene has CDR1 MNHNY and CDR2 SVGAGI (reference sequence). Unmatched junction bases numbered 2, after V lost 8 bases and J lost 6 bases.

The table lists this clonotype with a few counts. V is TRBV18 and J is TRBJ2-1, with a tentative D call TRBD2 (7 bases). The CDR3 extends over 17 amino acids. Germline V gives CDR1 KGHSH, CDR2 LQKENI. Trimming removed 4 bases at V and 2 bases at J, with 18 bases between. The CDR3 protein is CASSLLSTGGAYNEQFF. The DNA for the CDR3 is TGTGCCAGCTCACTACTCAGCACGGGGGGCGCCTACAATGAGCAGTTCTTC.

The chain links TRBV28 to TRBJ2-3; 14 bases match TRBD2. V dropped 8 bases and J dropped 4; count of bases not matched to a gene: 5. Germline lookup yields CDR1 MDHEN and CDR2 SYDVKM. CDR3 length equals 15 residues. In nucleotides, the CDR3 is TGTGCCAGCCTCCGACTAGCGGGAGGGGCAGATACGCAGTATTTT. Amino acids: CASLRLAGGADTQYF.

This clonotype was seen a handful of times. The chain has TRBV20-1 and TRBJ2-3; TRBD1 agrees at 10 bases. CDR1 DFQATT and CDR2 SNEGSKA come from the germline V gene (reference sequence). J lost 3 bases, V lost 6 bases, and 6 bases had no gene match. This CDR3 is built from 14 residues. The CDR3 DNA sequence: TGCAGTGCGGGACAGGGGCTGGGGACAGATACGCAGTATTTT. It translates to CSAGQGLGTDTQYF.

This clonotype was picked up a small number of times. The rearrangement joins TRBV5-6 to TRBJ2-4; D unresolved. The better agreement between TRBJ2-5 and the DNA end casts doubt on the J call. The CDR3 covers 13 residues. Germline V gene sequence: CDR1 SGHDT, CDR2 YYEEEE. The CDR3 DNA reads TGTGCCAGCAGCCCCGATTTGCAAGAGACCCAGTACTTC. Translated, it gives CASSPDLQETQYF.

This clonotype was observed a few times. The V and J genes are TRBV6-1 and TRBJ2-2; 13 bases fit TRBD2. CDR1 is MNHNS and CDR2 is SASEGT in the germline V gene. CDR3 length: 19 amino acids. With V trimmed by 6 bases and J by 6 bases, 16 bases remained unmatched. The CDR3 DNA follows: TGTGCCAGCAGGGATAAGAAGGGACTAGCGGGACTCGTGTCCGGGGAGCTGTTTTTT. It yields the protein CASRDKKGLAGLVSGELFF.

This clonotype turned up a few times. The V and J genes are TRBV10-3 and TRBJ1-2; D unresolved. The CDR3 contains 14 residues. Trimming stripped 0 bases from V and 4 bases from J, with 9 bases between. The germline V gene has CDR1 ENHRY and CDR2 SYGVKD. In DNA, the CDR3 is TGTGCCATCAGTGAGTCCAGCGACCGCTATGGCTACACCTTC. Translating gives CAISESSDRYGYTF.

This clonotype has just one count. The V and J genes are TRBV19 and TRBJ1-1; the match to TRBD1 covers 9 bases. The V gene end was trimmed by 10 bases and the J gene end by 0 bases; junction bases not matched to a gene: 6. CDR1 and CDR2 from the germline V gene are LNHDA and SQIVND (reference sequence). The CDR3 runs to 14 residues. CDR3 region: CATWDRVLNTEAFF. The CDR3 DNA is TGTGCCACCTGGGACAGGGTATTGAACACTGAAGCTTTCTTT.